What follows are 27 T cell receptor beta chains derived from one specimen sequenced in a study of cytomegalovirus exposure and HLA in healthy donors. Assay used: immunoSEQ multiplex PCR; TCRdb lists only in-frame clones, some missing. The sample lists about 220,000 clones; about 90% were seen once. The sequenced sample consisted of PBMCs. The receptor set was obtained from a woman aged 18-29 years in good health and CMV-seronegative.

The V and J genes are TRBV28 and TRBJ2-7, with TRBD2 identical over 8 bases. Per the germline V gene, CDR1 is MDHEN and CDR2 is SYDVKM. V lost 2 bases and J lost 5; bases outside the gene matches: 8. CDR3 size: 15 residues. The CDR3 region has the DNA TGTGCCAGCAGTTTAAGGTTGCGGGAGGCCAACGAGCAGTACTTC. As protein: CASSLRLREANEQYF.

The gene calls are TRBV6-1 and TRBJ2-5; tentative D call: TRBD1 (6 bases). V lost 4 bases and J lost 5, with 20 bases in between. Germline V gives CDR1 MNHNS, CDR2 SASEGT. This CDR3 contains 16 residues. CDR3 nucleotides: TGTGCCAGCAGTGGAGAGGTTCAAGGGGGATTCGAGACCCAGTACTTC. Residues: CASSGEVQGGFETQYF.

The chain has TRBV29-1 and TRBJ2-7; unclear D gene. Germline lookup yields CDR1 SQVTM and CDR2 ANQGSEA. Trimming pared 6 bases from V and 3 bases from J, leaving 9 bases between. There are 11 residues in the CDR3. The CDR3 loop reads CSVVEFYEQYF. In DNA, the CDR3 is TGCAGCGTCGTGGAGTTCTACGAGCAGTACTTC.

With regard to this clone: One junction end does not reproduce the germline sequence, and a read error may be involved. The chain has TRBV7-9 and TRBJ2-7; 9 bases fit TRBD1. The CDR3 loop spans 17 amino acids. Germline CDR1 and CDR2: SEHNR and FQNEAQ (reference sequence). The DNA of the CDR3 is TGTGCCAACAGCTTAGCTCTCACGGACAGGGGAACCGACGAGCAGTACTTC. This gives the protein CANSLALTDRGTDEQYF.

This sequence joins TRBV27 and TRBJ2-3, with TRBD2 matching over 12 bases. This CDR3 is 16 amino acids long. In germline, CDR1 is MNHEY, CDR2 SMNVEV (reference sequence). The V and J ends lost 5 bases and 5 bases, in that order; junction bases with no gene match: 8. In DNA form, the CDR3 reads TGTGCCAGCAGTCTCTCCTTGGGACTAGCGGGAGATACGCAGTATTTT. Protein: CASSLSLGLAGDTQYF.

DNA for the CDR3: TGTGCCAGCAGCCAGGGGCAAGGGGCCCTAGAGGATGAGCAGTTCTTC. Its protein product is CASSQGQGALEDEQFF. This rearrangement joins TRBV14 to TRBJ2-1, with D tentatively TRBD1 (5 bases). The CDR3 is 16 amino acids. With 3 bases removed from V and 8 bases from J, the gap between germline ends came to 20 bases. Per germline, CDR1 SGHDN and CDR2 FVKESK.

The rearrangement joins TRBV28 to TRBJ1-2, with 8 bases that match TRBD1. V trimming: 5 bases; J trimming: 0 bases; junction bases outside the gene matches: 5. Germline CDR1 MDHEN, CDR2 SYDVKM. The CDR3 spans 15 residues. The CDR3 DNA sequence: TGTGCCAGCAGTGCCCCGGGACAGGCTAACTATGGCTACACCTTC. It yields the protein CASSAPGQANYGYTF.

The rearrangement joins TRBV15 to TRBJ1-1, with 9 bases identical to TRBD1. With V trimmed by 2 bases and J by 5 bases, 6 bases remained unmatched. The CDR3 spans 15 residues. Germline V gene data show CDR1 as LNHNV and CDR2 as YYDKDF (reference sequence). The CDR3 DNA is TGTGCCACCAGCAGAAACAGGGGGCGAACGACTGAAGCTTTCTTT. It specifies CATSRNRGRTTEAFF.

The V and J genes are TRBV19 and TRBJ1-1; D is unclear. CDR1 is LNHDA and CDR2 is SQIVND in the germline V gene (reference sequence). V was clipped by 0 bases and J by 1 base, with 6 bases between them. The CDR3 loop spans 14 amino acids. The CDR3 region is CASSIDFSNTEAFF. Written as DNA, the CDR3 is TGTGCCAGTAGTATAGACTTCTCGAACACTGAAGCTTTCTTT. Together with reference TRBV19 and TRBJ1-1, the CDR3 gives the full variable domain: DGGITQSPKYLFRKEGQNVTLSCEQNLNHDAMYWYRQDPGQGLRLIYYSQIVNDFQKGDIAEGYSVSREKKESFPLTVTSAQKNPTAFYLCASSIDFSNTEAFFGQGTRLTVV.

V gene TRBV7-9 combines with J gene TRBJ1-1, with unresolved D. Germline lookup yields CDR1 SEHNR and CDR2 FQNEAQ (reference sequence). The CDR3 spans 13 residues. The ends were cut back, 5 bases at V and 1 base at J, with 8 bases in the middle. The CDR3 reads CASSPPENTEAFF. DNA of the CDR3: TGTGCCAGCAGCCCTCCAGAGAACACTGAAGCTTTCTTT.

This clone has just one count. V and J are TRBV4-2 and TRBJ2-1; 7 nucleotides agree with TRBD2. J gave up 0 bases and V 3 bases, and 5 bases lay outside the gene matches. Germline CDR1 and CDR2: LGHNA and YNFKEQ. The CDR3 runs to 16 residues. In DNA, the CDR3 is TGTGCCAGCAGCCAGAAGACTAGCAACTCCTACAATGAGCAGTTCTTC. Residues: CASSQKTSNSYNEQFF.

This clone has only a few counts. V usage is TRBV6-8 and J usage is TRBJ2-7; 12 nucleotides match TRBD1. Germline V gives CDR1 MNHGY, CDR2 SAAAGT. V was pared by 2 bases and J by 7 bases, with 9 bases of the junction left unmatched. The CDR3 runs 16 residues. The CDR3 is CASSYAPGQGAWEQYF. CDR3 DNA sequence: TGTGCCAGCAGTTACGCTCCGGGACAGGGGGCGTGGGAGCAGTACTTC.

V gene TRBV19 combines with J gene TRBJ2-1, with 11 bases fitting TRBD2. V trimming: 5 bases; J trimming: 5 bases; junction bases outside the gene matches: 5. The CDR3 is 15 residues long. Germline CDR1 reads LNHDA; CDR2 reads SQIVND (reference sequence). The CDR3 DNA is TGTGCCAGTAGTCCCGGGACTAGCGGCCACAATGAGCAGTTCTTC. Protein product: CASSPGTSGHNEQFF. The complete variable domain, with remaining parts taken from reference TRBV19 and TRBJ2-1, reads DGGITQSPKYLFRKEGQNVTLSCEQNLNHDAMYWYRQDPGQGLRLIYYSQIVNDFQKGDIAEGYSVSREKKESFPLTVTSAQKNPTAFYLCASSPGTSGHNEQFFGPGTRLTVL.

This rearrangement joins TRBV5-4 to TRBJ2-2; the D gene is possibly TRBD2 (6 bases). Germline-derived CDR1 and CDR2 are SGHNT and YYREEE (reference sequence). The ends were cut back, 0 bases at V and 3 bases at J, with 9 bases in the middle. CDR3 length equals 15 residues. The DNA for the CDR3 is TGTGCCAGCAGCTTGGACCGGGGGTACACCGGGGAGCTGTTTTTT. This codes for CASSLDRGYTGELFF.

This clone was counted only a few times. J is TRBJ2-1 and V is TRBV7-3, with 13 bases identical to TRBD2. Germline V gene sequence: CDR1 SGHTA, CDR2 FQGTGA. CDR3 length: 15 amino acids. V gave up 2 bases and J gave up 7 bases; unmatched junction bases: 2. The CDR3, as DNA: TGTGCCAGCAGCTTAGGACTAGCGGGAGTTAATGAGCAGTTCTTC. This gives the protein CASSLGLAGVNEQFF.

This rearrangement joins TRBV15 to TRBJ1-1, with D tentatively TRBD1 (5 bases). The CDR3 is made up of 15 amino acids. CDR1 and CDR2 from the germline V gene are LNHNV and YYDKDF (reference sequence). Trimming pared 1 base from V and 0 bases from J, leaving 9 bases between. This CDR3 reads CATSRVGTMNTEAFF. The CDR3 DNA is TGTGCCACCAGCAGAGTGGGGACTATGAACACTGAAGCTTTCTTT.

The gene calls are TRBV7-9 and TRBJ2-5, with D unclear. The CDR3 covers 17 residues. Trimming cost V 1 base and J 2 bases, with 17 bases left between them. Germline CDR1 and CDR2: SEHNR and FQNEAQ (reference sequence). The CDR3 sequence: CASSLVGSRQIQETQYF. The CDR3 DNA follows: TGTGCCAGCAGCTTAGTAGGTTCGCGGCAGATACAAGAGACCCAGTACTTC.

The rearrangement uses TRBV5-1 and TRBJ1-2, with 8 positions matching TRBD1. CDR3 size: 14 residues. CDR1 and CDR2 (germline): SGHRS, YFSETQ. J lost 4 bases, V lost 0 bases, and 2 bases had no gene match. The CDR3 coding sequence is TGCGCCAGCAGCTTGGGGGGACAGGCCTATGGCTACACCTTC. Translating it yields CASSLGGQAYGYTF.

CDR3 sequence reads: CASSRERTGTEAFF. The CDR3 DNA is TGTGCCAGCAGCCGAGAGCGAACAGGGACGGAAGCTTTCTTT. The chain carries TRBV9 and TRBJ1-1; D is possibly TRBD1 (6 bases). CDR3 length: 14 amino acids. Germline V gene lookup returns CDR1 SGDLS and CDR2 YYNGEE. The germline V and J ends were trimmed by 4 bases and 8 bases, with 18 bases remaining between them.

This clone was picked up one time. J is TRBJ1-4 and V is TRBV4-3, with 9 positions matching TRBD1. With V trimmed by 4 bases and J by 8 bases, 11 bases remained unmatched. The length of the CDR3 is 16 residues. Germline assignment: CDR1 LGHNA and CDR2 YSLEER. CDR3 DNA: TGCGCCAGCAGCCGTCGCCTCCACGGACAGGGGGAAAAACTGTTTTTT. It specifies CASSRRLHGQGEKLFF.

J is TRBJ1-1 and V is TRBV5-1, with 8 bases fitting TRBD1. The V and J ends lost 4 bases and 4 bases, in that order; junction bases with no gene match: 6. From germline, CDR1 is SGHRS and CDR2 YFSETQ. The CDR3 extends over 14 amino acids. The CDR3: CASSRGQGTTEAFF. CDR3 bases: TGCGCCAGCAGCCGAGGACAGGGTACCACTGAAGCTTTCTTT.

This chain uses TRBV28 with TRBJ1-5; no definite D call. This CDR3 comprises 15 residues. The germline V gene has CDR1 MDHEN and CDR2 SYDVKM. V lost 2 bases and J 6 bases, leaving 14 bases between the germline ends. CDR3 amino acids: CASSLEGRASQPQHF. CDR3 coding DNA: TGTGCCAGCAGTTTAGAGGGTCGAGCCAGTCAGCCCCAGCATTTT. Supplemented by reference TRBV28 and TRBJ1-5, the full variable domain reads DVKVTQSSRYLVKRTGEKVFLECVQDMDHENMFWYRQDPGLGLRLIYFSYDVKMKEKGDIPEGYSVSREKKERFSLILESASTNQTSMYLCASSLEGRASQPQHFGDGTRLSIL.

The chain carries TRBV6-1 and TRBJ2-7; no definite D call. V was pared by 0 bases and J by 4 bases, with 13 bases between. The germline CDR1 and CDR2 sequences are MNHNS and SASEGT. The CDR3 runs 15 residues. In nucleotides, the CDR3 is TGTGCCAGCAGTGAAGCGCAGGATCAGAGTTACGAGCAGTACTTC. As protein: CASSEAQDQSYEQYF.

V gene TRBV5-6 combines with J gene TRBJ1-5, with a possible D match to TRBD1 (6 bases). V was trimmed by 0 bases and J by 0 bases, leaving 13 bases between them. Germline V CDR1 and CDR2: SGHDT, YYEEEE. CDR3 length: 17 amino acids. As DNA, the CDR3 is TGTGCCAGCAGCTTGGGAATGACAGGATATAGCAATCAGCCCCAGCATTTT. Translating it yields CASSLGMTGYSNQPQHF.

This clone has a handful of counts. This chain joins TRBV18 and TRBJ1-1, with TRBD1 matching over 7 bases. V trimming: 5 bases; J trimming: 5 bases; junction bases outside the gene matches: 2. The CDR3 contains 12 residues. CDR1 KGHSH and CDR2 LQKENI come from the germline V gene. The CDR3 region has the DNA TGTGCCAGCTCAGCACAGGGGACTGAAGCTTTCTTT. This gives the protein CASSAQGTEAFF.

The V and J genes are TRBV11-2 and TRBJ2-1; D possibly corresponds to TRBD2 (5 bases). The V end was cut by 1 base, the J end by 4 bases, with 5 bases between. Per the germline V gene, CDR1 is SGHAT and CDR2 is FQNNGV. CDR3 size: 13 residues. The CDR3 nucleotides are TGTGCCAGCAGCTTAGGAGGGTACAATGAGCAGTTCTTC. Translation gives CASSLGGYNEQFF. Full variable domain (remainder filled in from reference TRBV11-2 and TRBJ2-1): EAGVAQSPRYKIIEKRQSVAFWCNPISGHATLYWYQQILGQGPKLLIQFQNNGVVDDSQLPKDRFSAERLKGVDSTLKIQPAKLEDSAVYLCASSLGGYNEQFFGPGTRLTVL.

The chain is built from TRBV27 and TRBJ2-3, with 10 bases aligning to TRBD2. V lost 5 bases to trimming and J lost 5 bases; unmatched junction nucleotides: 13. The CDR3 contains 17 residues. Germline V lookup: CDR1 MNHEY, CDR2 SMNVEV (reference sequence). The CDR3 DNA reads TGTGCCAGCAGTCTCTACGCGACTAGCGGGTTTCAAGATACGCAGTATTTT. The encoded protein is CASSLYATSGFQDTQYF.